This note documents a single T cell receptor (beta chain) sequence. Its target is unknown. Germline lookup yields CDR1 SQVTM and CDR2 ANQGSEA. Losses at the gene ends were 5 bases for V and 3 bases for J; bases not matched to a gene: 4. The CDR3 contains 13 residues. This sample is drawn from a study of post-analysis software for immune sequencing data. Broader study findings: Compared with controls, patients had more of five TRBV segments, including TRBV5-6, TRBV5-1 and TRBV20-1. Samples from a shared batch, those prepared together, strongly co-clustered by F measure.

Sequencing libraries made from TCR beta cDNA carried unique molecular identifiers. TCRdb passed the PCR reads through MiXCR, listing each CDR3 protein once. The sample holds some 690,000 distinct CDR3 sequences, 59% seen once. This chain joins TRBV29-1 and TRBJ1-1, with TRBD1 identical over 9 bases. The receptor comes from a girl aged 2 to 10 with multiple sclerosis. The sequencing input was blood. DNA for the CDR3: TGCAGCGTTATTGACAGGGGGGACACTGAAGCTTTCTTT. Translated: CSVIDRGDTEAFF.